This T cell receptor beta chain emerged from a study of T cells after somatic rescue of genetic block. Clones were sequenced by immunoSEQ multiplex PCR, and TCRdb holds only the in-frame ones, with some missing. In the table there are 85,000 to 90,000 clones, 70% to 90% of which are singletons. The CDR3 spans 13 residues. Germline CDR1 is MRHNA and CDR2 is SNTAGT. The V end was cut by 8 bases, the J end by 1 base, with 11 bases between. The source of this sequence is a woman between 18 and 29 years old. The sample consisted of peripheral blood mononuclear cells (PBMCs). The gene calls are TRBV6-4 and TRBJ2-5; D unclear. The CDR3 here is CASSRQAQETQYF. The CDR3 DNA is TGTGCCAGCTCTCGGCAGGCCCAAGAGACCCAGTACTTC.